The source of this T cell receptor beta chain is a study of cytomegalovirus exposure and HLA in healthy donors. Regarding the study as a whole: TCR beta V segments were, for the most part, productive about 90% or about 30% of the time in an earlier analysis.

On this clone itself: The antigen remains unidentified.

The germline CDR1 and CDR2 sequences are MNHNS and SASEGT. This CDR3 has 17 residues. Trimming removed 4 bases from V and 1 base from J; junction bases left unmatched: 7. The primer mix had 60 Vbeta and 13 Jbeta primers. The assay was immunoSEQ multiplex PCR, and TCRdb's table has in-frame clones only and misses some. This repertoire includes just over 150,000 clones. This clonotype was sampled from an older woman in good health and CMV-seronegative. The chain links TRBV6-1 to TRBJ2-4, with 10 bases that match TRBD1. Sequencing was carried out using PBMCs. In nucleotides, the CDR3 is TGTGCCAGCAGTGCGGTCCCGGGACAGGGGGCCAAAAACATTCAGTACTTC. Its protein is CASSAVPGQGAKNIQYF.